This is a list of T cell receptor beta chains from one sample in a study of CD8+ T cells in alopecia areata. Here immunoSEQ multiplex PCR was the method, and the copy in TCRdb shows in-frame clones only, minus some. This table holds over 150,000 clones, roughly 60% found once. This specimen was CD4+ T cells sorted from blood, taken at week 24, from a patient treated with tofacitinib. These TCRs come from a human donor with alopecia areata. Each CDR3 is given with its conserved first and last residue. A D gene is named only where the DNA matches it firmly. Not all rows give a size; the values are once, few, many and, for expanded clones, a class.

j_call d_call clone_size v_call cdr3_aa cdr3_nt
TRBJ1-2 - - TRBV5-1 CASSLSSEYGYTF TGCGCCAGCAGCTTAAGTTCCGAATATGGCTACACCTTC
TRBJ2-5 - - TRBV7-7 CASSLEPTSETQYF TGTGCCAGCAGCTTAGAGCCCACGTCGGAGACCCAGTACTTC
TRBJ2-7 TRBD2 few TRBV7-2 CASSSPSGSLHEQYF TGTGCCAGCAGCTCCCCCAGCGGGAGTCTACACGAGCAGTACTTC
TRBJ2-7 TRBD2 - TRBV23-1 CASSRRGLAGDYEQYF TGCGCCAGCAGTCGACGCGGACTAGCGGGAGACTACGAGCAGTACTTC
TRBJ2-5 - few TRBV7-8 CASSLGRVVEETQYF TGTGCCAGCAGCTTAGGTCGAGTGGTGGAAGAGACCCAGTACTTC
TRBJ2-2 - - TRBV9 CASSQNRATGELFF TGTGCCAGCAGCCAGAACAGGGCCACCGGGGAGCTGTTTTTT
TRBJ1-1 - - TRBV15 CATSRWNTEAFF TGTGCCACCAGCAGATGGAACACTGAAGCTTTCTTT
TRBJ2-6 - - TRBV27 CASSTPASSGANVLTF TGTGCCAGCAGTACCCCAGCCTCCTCTGGGGCCAACGTCCTGACTTTC
TRBJ2-5 - few TRBV20-1 CSARTETQYF TGCAGTGCTAGAACAGAGACCCAGTACTTC
TRBJ2-7 - - TRBV30 CAWSVGGVPYEQYF TGTGCCTGGAGTGTAGGGGGGGTACCCTACGAGCAGTACTTC
TRBJ1-1 - - TRBV5-4 CASSSAGGERAFF TGTGCCAGCAGCTCGGCCGGGGGAGAACGGGCTTTCTTT
TRBJ2-5 - - TRBV29-1 CSVEAPFGETQYF TGCAGCGTTGAAGCTCCCTTCGGGGAGACCCAGTACTTC
TRBJ2-1 - - TRBV7-2 CASSLAGVPTIEQFF TGTGCCAGCAGCTTAGCGGGGGTGCCAACAATTGAGCAGTTCTTC
TRBJ1-2 - - TRBV27 CASSSAGGSGYTF TGTGCCAGCAGTTCCGCCGGGGGGTCGGGCTACACCTTC
TRBJ2-1 - - TRBV5-6 CASSFGTPGYNEQFF TGTGCCAGCAGCTTCGGGACACCGGGCTACAATGAGCAGTTCTTC
TRBJ2-7 TRBD1 - TRBV27 CASSKGTGSYEQYF TGTGCCAGCAGTAAAGGGACAGGGAGCTACGAGCAGTACTTC
TRBJ2-2 - - TRBV30 CAWSATPWNTGELFF TGTGCCTGGAGTGCCACCCCATGGAACACCGGGGAGCTGTTTTTT
TRBJ1-5 - few TRBV6-1 CASSEDVRGSSQHF TGTGCCAGCAGTGAAGACGTCCGGGGCTCATCCCAGCATTTT
TRBJ1-1 - - TRBV7-8 CASSPRSQQGLAEAFF TGTGCCAGCAGCCCCCGTTCTCAGCAGGGGTTAGCTGAAGCTTTCTTT
TRBJ2-7 - few TRBV29-1 CSVSLGHRTSGSYEQYF TGCAGCGTCTCTCTGGGACATCGGACCTCGGGATCCTACGAGCAGTACTTC
TRBJ1-2 TRBD1 - TRBV18 CASSQGQGDYGYTF TGTGCCAGCTCACAGGGACAGGGGGACTATGGCTACACCTTC
TRBJ2-1 - - TRBV4-2 CASSRDEETNNEQFF TGTGCCAGCAGCCGGGACGAAGAGACCAACAATGAGCAGTTCTTC
TRBJ1-1 TRBD1 - TRBV7-8 CASSLVTGGTTEAFF TGTGCCAGCAGCTTAGTCACAGGGGGCACCACTGAAGCTTTCTTT
TRBJ1-2 - - TRBV5-6 CASSPQGNYGYTF TGTGCCAGCAGTCCTCAGGGGAACTATGGCTACACCTTC
TRBJ2-1 - few TRBV5-1 CASSPDQGNEQFF TGCGCCAGCAGCCCGGACCAGGGGAATGAGCAGTTCTTC
TRBJ2-7 TRBD1 - TRBV5-1 CASSLQGELGEQYF TGCGCCAGCAGCCTGCAGGGGGAATTGGGCGAGCAGTACTTC
TRBJ1-2 - - TRBV6-6 CASSRGNYGYTF TGTGCCAGCTCGCGGGGCAACTATGGCTACACCTTC
TRBJ2-7 - - TRBV2 CASSSLNYEQYF TGTGCCAGCAGTTCTCTAAACTACGAGCAGTACTTC
TRBJ2-7 - few TRBV4-1 CASSQMGMGDEQYF TGCGCCAGCAGCCAAATGGGGATGGGGGACGAGCAGTACTTC
TRBJ2-5 TRBD2 few TRBV9 CASSVGVAGEETQYF TGTGCCAGCAGCGTAGGGGTAGCGGGAGAAGAGACCCAGTACTTC
TRBJ2-5 - - TRBV27 CASSIPGTPETQYF TGTGCCAGCAGCATACCCGGGACCCCCGAGACCCAGTACTTC
TRBJ1-1 - - TRBV11-3 CASSLGNMNTEAFF TGTGCCAGCAGCTTGGGCAACATGAACACTGAAGCTTTCTTT
TRBJ1-2 TRBD1 - TRBV29-1 CSVEVKAGGASGYTF TGCAGCGTTGAAGTTAAGGCAGGGGGCGCTTCTGGCTACACCTTC
TRBJ2-5 TRBD2 - TRBV4-2 CASSSELAGGQEETQYF TGTGCCAGCAGCTCCGAACTAGCGGGGGGGCAGGAAGAGACCCAGTACTTC
TRBJ2-5 - - TRBV5-6 CASSLVKRSGIETQYF TGTGCCAGCAGCTTGGTCAAGCGTTCGGGAATTGAGACCCAGTACTTC
TRBJ1-5 - - TRBV2 CASSAREANQPQHF TGTGCCAGCAGTGCCAGGGAGGCCAATCAGCCCCAGCATTTT
TRBJ1-5 - - TRBV18 CASSPESGNQPQHF TGTGCCAGCTCACCAGAATCAGGGAATCAGCCCCAGCATTTT
TRBJ2-2 - - TRBV21-1 CALRQGAVTGELFF TGTGCCTTACGACAGGGGGCGGTCACCGGGGAGCTGTTTTTT
TRBJ2-5 - once TRBV5-4 CASSLEGGERGAQYF TGTGCCAGCAGCTTGGAGGGCGGGGAGCGTGGGGCCCAGTACTTC
TRBJ1-1 - - TRBV30 CAWSLTLRNTEAFF TGTGCCTGGAGTTTAACCCTCCGGAACACTGAAGCTTTCTTT
TRBJ1-2 - - TRBV27 CASGSRGHNGYTF TGTGCCAGCGGTTCCCGGGGCCACAACGGCTACACCTTC
TRBJ2-5 - few TRBV7-2 CASSFHSYQETQYF TGTGCCAGCAGCTTCCACTCGTACCAAGAGACCCAGTACTTC
TRBJ2-1 TRBD2 few TRBV4-3 CASSHSAGNEQFF TGCGCCAGCAGCCACTCAGCGGGGAATGAGCAGTTCTTC